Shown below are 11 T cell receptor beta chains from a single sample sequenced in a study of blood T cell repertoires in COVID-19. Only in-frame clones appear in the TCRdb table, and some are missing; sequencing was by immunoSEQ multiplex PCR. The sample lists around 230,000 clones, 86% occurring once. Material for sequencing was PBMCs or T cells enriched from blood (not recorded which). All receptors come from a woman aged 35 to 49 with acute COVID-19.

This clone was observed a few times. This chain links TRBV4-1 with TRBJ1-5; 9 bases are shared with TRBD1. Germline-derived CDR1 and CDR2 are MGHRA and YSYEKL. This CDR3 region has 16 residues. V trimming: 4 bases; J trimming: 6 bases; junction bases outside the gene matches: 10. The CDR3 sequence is CASSPAGTGIFQPQHF. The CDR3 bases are TGCGCCAGCAGCCCCGCCGGGACAGGGATTTTTCAGCCCCAGCATTTT.

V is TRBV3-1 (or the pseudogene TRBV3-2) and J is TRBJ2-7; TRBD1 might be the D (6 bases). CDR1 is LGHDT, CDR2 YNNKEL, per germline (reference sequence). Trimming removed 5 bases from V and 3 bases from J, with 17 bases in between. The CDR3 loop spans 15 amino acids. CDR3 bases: TGTGCCAGCAGCAACCGGGCAGGGGTTAGCTACGAGCAGTACTTC. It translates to CASSNRAGVSYEQYF.

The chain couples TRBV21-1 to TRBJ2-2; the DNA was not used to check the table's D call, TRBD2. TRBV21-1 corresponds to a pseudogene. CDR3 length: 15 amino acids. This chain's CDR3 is CASSKALRDTGELFF. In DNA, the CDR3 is TGTGCCAGCAGCAAAGCGTTGAGGGACACCGGGGAGCTGTTTTTT.

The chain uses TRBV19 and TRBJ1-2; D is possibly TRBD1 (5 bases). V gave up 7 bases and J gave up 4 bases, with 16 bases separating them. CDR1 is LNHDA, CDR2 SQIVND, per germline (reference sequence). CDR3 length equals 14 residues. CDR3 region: CASIGEGESYGYTF. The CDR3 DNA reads TGTGCCAGTATTGGGGAAGGGGAAAGCTATGGCTACACCTTC.

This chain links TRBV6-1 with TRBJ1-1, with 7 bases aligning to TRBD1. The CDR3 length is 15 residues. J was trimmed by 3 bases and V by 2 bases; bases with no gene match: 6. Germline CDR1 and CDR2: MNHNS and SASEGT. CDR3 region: CASSEPETGYTEAFF. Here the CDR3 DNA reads TGTGCCAGCAGTGAACCAGAGACAGGGTACACTGAAGCTTTCTTT.

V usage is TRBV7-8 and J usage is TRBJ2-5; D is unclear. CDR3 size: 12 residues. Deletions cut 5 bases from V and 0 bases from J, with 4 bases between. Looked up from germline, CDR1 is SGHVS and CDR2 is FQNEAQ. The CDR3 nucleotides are TGTGCCAGCAGCCTATACCAAGAGACCCAGTACTTC. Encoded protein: CASSLYQETQYF.

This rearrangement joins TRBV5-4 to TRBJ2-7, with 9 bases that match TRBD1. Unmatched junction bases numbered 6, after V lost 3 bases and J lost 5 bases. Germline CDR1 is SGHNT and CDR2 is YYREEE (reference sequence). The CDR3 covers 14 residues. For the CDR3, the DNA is TGTGCCAGCAGCTGGGGACAGGGAGGGAACGAGCAGTACTTC. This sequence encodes CASSWGQGGNEQYF.

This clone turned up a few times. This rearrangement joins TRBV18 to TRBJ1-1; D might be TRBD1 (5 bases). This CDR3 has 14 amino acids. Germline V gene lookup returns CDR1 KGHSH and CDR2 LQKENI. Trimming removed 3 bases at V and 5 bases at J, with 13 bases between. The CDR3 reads CASSPARGETEAFF. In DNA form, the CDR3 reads TGTGCCAGCTCACCGGCGCGGGGGGAGACTGAAGCTTTCTTT.

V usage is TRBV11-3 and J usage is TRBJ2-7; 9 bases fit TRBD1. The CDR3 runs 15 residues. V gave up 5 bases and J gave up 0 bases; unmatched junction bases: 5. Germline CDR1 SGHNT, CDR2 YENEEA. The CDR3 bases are TGTGCCAGCAGCGCGATGACAGGGGGCTCCTACGAGCAGTACTTC. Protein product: CASSAMTGGSYEQYF.

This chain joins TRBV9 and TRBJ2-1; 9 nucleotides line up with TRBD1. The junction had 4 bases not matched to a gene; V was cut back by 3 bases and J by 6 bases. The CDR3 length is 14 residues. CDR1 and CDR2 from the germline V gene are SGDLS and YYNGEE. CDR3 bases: TGTGCCAGCAGCGGAAGGACAGGGGTCAATGAGCAGTTCTTC. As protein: CASSGRTGVNEQFF. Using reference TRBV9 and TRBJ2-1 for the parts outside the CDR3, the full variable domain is DSGVTQTPKHLITATGQRVTLRCSPRSGDLSVYWYQQSLDQGLQFLIQYYNGEERAKGNILERFSAQQFPDLHSELNLSSLELGDSALYFCASSGRTGVNEQFFGPGTRLTVL.

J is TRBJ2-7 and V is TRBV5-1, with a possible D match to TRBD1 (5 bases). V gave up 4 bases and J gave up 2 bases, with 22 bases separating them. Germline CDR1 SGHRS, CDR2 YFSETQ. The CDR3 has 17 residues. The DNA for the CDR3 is TGCGCCAGCAGCCCCAGGGTCGACGGAGAATTCACCTACGAGCAGTACTTC. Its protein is CASSPRVDGEFTYEQYF.